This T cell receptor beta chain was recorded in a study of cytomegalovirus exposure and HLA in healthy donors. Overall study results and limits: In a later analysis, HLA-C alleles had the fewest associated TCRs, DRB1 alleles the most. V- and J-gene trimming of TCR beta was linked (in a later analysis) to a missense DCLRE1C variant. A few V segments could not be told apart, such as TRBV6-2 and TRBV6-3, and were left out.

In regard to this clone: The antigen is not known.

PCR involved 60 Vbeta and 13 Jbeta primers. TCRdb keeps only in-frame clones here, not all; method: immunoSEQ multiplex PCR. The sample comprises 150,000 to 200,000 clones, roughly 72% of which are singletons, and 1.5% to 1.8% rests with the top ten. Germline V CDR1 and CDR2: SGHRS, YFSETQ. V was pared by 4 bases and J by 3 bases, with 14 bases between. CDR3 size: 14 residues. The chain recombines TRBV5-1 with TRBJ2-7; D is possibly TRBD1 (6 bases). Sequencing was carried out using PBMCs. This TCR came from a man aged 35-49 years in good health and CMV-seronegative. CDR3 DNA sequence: TGCGCCAGCAGCCCGGGGACAACAGGCTACGAGCAGTACTTC. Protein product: CASSPGTTGYEQYF. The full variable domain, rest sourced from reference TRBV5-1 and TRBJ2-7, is KAGVTQTPRYLIKTRGQQVTLSCSPISGHRSVSWYQQTPGQGLQFLFEYFSETQRNKGNFPGRFSGRQFSNSRSEMNVSTLELGDSALYLCASSPGTTGYEQYFGPGTRLTVT.